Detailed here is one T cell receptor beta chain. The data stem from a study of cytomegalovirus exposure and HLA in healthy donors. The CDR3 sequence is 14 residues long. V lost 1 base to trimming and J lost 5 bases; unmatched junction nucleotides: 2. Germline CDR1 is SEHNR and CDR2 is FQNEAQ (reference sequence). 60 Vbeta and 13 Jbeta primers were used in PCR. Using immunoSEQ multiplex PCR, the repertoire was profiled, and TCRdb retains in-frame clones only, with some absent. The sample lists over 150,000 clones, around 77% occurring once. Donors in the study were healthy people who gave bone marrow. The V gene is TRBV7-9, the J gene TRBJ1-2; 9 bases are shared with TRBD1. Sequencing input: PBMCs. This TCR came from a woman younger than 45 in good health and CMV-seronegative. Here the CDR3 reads CASSLGDREYGYTF. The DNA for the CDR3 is TGTGCCAGCAGCTTAGGGGACAGGGAGTATGGCTACACCTTC.